The 15 T cell receptor beta chains given below trace back to one sample, sequenced in a study of blood T cell repertoires in COVID-19. Here immunoSEQ multiplex PCR was the method, and the copy in TCRdb shows in-frame clones only, minus some. The profile shows hundreds of thousands of clones, roughly 87% of them singletons. The sequencing sample was made of peripheral blood. The receptors shown here come from a human donor in a cohort sampled during active COVID-19.

CDR3 DNA sequence: TGCAGCGCTCAGTCCGGGGGCAATCAGCCCCAGCATTTT. This translates into CSAQSGGNQPQHF. V is TRBV29-1 and J is TRBJ1-5; D is undetermined. The CDR3 is 13 residues long. Trimming pared 7 bases from V and 2 bases from J, leaving 12 bases between. Germline V CDR1 and CDR2: SQVTM, ANQGSEA.

The CDR3 is CSPTEAYGYTF. The CDR3 nucleotides read TGCAGCCCAACAGAAGCCTATGGCTACACCTTC. The chain is built from TRBV20-1 and TRBJ1-2, with D unresolved. The germline V gene encodes CDR1 DFQATT and CDR2 SNEGSKA (reference sequence). The CDR3 consists of 11 residues.

The chain has TRBV27 and TRBJ2-7, with 8 nucleotides matching TRBD2. J gave up 3 bases and V 3 bases, and 4 bases lay outside the gene matches. The CDR3 totals 14 residues. Germline CDR1 and CDR2: MNHEY and SMNVEV (reference sequence). The CDR3 DNA sequence: TGTGCCAGCAGTTTTGGACTAGCTGGCTACGAGCAGTACTTC. It encodes CASSFGLAGYEQYF.

The chain uses TRBV11-2 and TRBJ2-2; 10 bases line up with TRBD2. The CDR3 sequence is 18 residues long. Germline values: CDR1 SGHAT, CDR2 FQNNGV. V shed 3 bases and J 6 bases; nucleotides not matched to a gene: 13. CDR3 sequence (DNA): TGTGCCAGCAGCTTTGGGGGGTTGGCTAGCGGGAGCGCCGGGGAGCTGTTTTTT. Protein sequence: CASSFGGLASGSAGELFF.

This chain uses TRBV6-2 or TRBV6-3 with TRBJ2-1, with 12 bases fitting TRBD2. Germline assignment: CDR1 MNHEY and CDR2 SVGEGT. V trimming: 2 bases; J trimming: 9 bases; junction bases outside the gene matches: 11. CDR3 length equals 17 residues. The CDR3 region has the DNA TGTGCCAGCAGTTACAGAAGACTAGCGGGAGTGGGAGGTGAGCAGTTCTTC. As protein: CASSYRRLAGVGGEQFF.

The rearrangement joins TRBV19 to TRBJ2-2; 11 bases fit TRBD1. V lost 2 bases and J lost 7; bases outside the gene matches: 15. Germline assignment: CDR1 LNHDA and CDR2 SQIVND (reference sequence). The CDR3 runs to 19 residues. CDR3 in DNA: TGTGCCAGTAGTATATTCGGGGTCCGGACAGGGGGCGTCGGCGGGGAGCTGTTTTTT. Translated, it gives CASSIFGVRTGGVGGELFF. The full variable domain, in which reference TRBV19 and TRBJ2-2 provide the parts outside the CDR3, is DGGITQSPKYLFRKEGQNVTLSCEQNLNHDAMYWYRQDPGQGLRLIYYSQIVNDFQKGDIAEGYSVSREKKESFPLTVTSAQKNPTAFYLCASSIFGVRTGGVGGELFFGEGSRLTVL.

This rearrangement joins TRBV18 to TRBJ2-7, with 9 bases fitting TRBD1. Germline values: CDR1 KGHSH, CDR2 LQKENI. Trimming took 3 bases from V and 7 from J; bases not matched to a gene: 10. This CDR3 has 15 residues. For the CDR3, the DNA is TGTGCCAGCTCACCGCCGGGACAGGGAAAATTGGAGCAGTACTTC. This sequence encodes CASSPPGQGKLEQYF.

The chain uses TRBV9 and TRBJ2-5, with D tentatively TRBD2 (5 bases). Trimming shortened V by 3 bases and J by 1 base, and 13 bases separated the two germline ends. In germline, CDR1 is SGDLS, CDR2 YYNGEE. The CDR3 consists of 15 residues. CDR3 amino acids: CASSATDSIQETQYF. CDR3 in DNA: TGTGCCAGCAGCGCAACGGACTCTATCCAAGAGACCCAGTACTTC.

The chain is built from TRBV7-8 and TRBJ1-5; possibly TRBD1 for D (6 bases). The V gene's germline CDR1 is SGHVS and CDR2 FQNEAQ. This CDR3 has 14 residues. Trimming shortened V by 5 bases and J by 2 bases, and 10 bases separated the two germline ends. The CDR3 DNA sequence: TGTGCCAGCAGCCTAGGGGGGGGCAATCAGCCCCAGCATTTT. Protein sequence: CASSLGGGNQPQHF.

With respect to this clone: The same CDR3 is also encoded by other DNA sequences in this sample. The chain links TRBV18 to TRBJ2-7; a weak D match, TRBD2 (5 bases). Per the germline V gene, CDR1 is KGHSH and CDR2 is LQKENI. The CDR3 totals 13 residues. Trimming stripped 6 bases from V and 7 bases from J, with 16 bases between. The CDR3 nucleotides read TGTGCCAGCTCCCTACTAGGAGATGGGGAGCAGTACTTC. It yields the protein CASSLLGDGEQYF.

CDR3 nucleotide sequence: TGTGCCAGCAGCTTGACTAGCGGGACTGGAAATCGTGGGGCCAACGTCCTGACTTTC. Its translation: CASSLTSGTGNRGANVLTF. The V call is TRBV27, the J call TRBJ2-6, with 11 bases aligning to TRBD2. The CDR3 runs to 19 residues. The V gene's germline CDR1 is MNHEY and CDR2 SMNVEV (reference sequence). Trimming cost V 6 bases and J 3 bases; bases outside gene matches: 13.

V gene TRBV28 combines with J gene TRBJ2-7, with 11 bases lining up with TRBD1. Unmatched junction bases numbered 3, after V lost 6 bases and J lost 8 bases. CDR1 is MDHEN, CDR2 SYDVKM, per germline. The CDR3 loop spans 12 amino acids. The CDR3 bases are TGTGCCAGCAGGGGACAGGGGGAGAAGCAGTACTTC. This codes for CASRGQGEKQYF. Together with reference TRBV28 and TRBJ2-7, the CDR3 gives the full variable domain: DVKVTQSSRYLVKRTGEKVFLECVQDMDHENMFWYRQDPGLGLRLIYFSYDVKMKEKGDIPEGYSVSREKKERFSLILESASTNQTSMYLCASRGQGEKQYFGPGTRLTVT.

This rearrangement joins TRBV5-1 to TRBJ2-1; D uncertain. CDR1 is SGHRS and CDR2 is YFSETQ in the germline V gene. V was shortened by 0 bases and J by 2 bases, with 9 bases between the two germline ends. The CDR3 runs 15 residues. Here the CDR3 DNA reads TGCGCCAGCAGCTTGGATGGTACGGCCTACAATGAGCAGTTCTTC. Its protein is CASSLDGTAYNEQFF.

V and J are TRBV5-6 and TRBJ2-1, with D perhaps matching TRBD2 (6 bases). The CDR3 runs 15 residues. V dropped 4 bases and J dropped 0 bases, with 11 bases sitting between them. Germline V lookup: CDR1 SGHDT, CDR2 YYEEEE. In DNA form, the CDR3 reads TGTGCCAGCAGCCGTCTAGCGAACTCCTACAATGAGCAGTTCTTC. Its translation: CASSRLANSYNEQFF.

The chain links TRBV9 to TRBJ2-5; unclear D gene. The CDR3 extends over 14 amino acids. CDR1 is SGDLS and CDR2 is YYNGEE in the germline V gene. V lost 3 bases, J lost 0 bases, and 9 bases lay in between. CDR3 sequence (DNA): TGTGCCAGCAGCGGCTCCGGAGACCAAGAGACCCAGTACTTC. It yields the protein CASSGSGDQETQYF.